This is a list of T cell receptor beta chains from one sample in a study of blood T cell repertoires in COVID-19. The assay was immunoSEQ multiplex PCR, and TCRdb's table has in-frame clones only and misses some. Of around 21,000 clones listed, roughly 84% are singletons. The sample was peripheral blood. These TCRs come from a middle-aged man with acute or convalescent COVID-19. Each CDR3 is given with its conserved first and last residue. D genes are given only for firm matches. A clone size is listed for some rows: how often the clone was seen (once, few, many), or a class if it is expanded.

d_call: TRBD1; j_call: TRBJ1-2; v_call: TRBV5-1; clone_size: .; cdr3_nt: TGCGCCAGCAGTGTCAATCCGGGACAGGGGGTATATGGCTACACCTTC; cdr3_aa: CASSVNPGQGVYGYTF
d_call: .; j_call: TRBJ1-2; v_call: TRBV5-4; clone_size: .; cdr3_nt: TGTGCCAGCAGCTTGGAGCAGTCAAGAGGAGGCTACACCTTC; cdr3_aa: CASSLEQSRGGYTF
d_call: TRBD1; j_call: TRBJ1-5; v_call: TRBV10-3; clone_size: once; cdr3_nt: TGTGCCATCAGTGAAGGGGGACAGGGGATTGGGAACAATCAGCCCCAGCATTTT; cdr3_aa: CAISEGGQGIGNNQPQHF
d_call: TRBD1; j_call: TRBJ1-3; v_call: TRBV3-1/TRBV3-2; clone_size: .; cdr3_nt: TGTGCCAGCAGCCCTACGACAGGGTCTGGAAACACCATATATTTT; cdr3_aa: CASSPTTGSGNTIYF
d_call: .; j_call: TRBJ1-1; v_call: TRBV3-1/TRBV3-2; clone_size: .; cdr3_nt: TGTGCCAGCAGCCCGAACACAGCGAACACTGAAGCTTTCTTT; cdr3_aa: CASSPNTANTEAFF
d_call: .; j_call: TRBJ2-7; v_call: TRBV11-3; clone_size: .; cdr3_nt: TGTGCCAGCAGCTTGGATATCAGGGGCGAGCAGTACTTC; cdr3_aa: CASSLDIRGEQYF
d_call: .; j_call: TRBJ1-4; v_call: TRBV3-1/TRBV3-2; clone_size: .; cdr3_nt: TGTGCCAGCAGCCAAGGGAGTGGCAGCCCTAATGAAAAACTGTTTTTT; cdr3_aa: CASSQGSGSPNEKLFF
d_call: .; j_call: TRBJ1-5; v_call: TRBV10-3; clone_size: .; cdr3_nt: TGTGCCATCAGTGACCCCTTCGACAGTAGCAATCAGCCCCAGCATTTT; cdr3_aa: CAISDPFDSSNQPQHF
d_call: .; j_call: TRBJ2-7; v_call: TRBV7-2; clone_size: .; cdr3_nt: TGTGCCAGCAGCTTTAAAGGGGCCGGCGAGCAGTACTTC; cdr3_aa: CASSFKGAGEQYF
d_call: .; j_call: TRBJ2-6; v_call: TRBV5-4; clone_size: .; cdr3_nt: TGTGCCAGCAGCTTGCTAGTCGTATCTGGGGCCAACGTCCTGACTTTC; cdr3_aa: CASSLLVVSGANVLTF
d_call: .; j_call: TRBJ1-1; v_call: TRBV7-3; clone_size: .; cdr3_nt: TGTGCCAGCAGCTTAACAGGCAGGGCTGAAGCTTTCTTT; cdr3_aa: CASSLTGRAEAFF
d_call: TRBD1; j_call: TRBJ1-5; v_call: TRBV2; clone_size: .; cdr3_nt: TGTGCCAGCAGACAGGGGCAGGGGGATCAGCCCCAGCATTTT; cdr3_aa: CASRQGQGDQPQHF
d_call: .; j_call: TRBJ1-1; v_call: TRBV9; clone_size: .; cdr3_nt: TGTGCCAGCAGCGAAGGAAGTGGGGGGGACACTGAAGCTTTCTTT; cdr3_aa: CASSEGSGGDTEAFF